This T cell receptor beta chain is from a study of T cells after yellow fever vaccination. Broader study findings: Abundant contaminating clonotypes from the bulk population could appear in FACS-sorted repertoires.

The CDR3 extends over 17 amino acids. Germline CDR1 reads SGDLS; CDR2 reads YYNGEE. The germline V and J ends were trimmed by 0 bases and 2 bases, with 15 bases remaining between them. With regard to this clonotype: Its antigen remains unknown.

MiXCR, applied by TCRdb to the 5' RACE reads, yields one record per CDR3 protein. Altogether 250,000 to 350,000 distinct CDR3 sequences are present, around 7% being singletons, with the ten largest covering 18%. The gene calls are TRBV9 and TRBJ2-1, with D perhaps matching TRBD1 (5 bases). This sample comprised PBMCs, obtained about 41 days after the first yellow fever vaccination. The receptor's source is a man aged 18 to 30 who received the YFV17D yellow fever vaccine. DNA for the CDR3: TGTGCCAGCAGCGTAGCTGTGAGACAGCCAACCTACAATGAGCAGTTCTTC. Protein sequence: CASSVAVRQPTYNEQFF.